Included here is one T cell receptor beta chain sequence, with context. These data come from a study of cytomegalovirus exposure and HLA in healthy donors. Primers for the PCR totalled 60 Vbeta and 13 Jbeta. Clones were read by immunoSEQ multiplex PCR, and TCRdb kept only the in-frame ones, dropping some. The table records approximately 220,000 clones, approximately 83% of them present only once. This clonotype originated in a girl aged 5-17 years in good health and CMV-seronegative. The sample was PBMCs.

The CDR3 DNA follows: TGTGCCAGCGCAGGCTCGAGACAGGGTTTACTCTATGGCTACACCTTC. Translated: CASAGSRQGLLYGYTF. The chain is built from TRBV6-6 and TRBJ1-2; TRBD1 matches 7 bases. This CDR3 is built from 16 residues. Germline V gives CDR1 MNHNY, CDR2 SVGAGI (reference sequence). The trim removed 8 bases at V and 4 bases at J, leaving 16 bases unmatched.